The text below deals with one T cell receptor (beta chain). This entry is derived from a study of identifying expanded T cells in peripheral blood. The method was immunoSEQ multiplex PCR; TCRdb's version includes in-frame clones alone and lacks a portion of them. The sample holds approximately 110,000 clones, 85% to 90% seen once. During the collection period, no donor immune events like infections were recorded. The CDR3 runs to 13 residues. The V and J ends lost 4 bases and 5 bases respectively, with 11 bases between them. The V gene's germline CDR1 is SNHLY and CDR2 FYNNEI. The V gene is TRBV2, the J gene TRBJ1-2; D is undetermined. What was sequenced was blood. The clonotype was recovered from a person aged 18 to 75 in good health. The CDR3 DNA follows: TGTGCCAGCAGTGGCCGGTCTTGGTATGGCTACACCTTC. Its translation: CASSGRSWYGYTF.